Following are 5 T cell receptor beta chains from one sample sequenced in a study of Graves' ophthalmopathy and Graves' hyperthyroidism. From RNA, the CDR3 regions of TCR beta chains were amplified and sequenced. HTBI primers were used in a first-round RT-PCR, which preceded a second-round multiplex PCR. TCRdb fed the multiplex PCR reads into MiXCR, producing one record per CDR3 protein. The sample yields about 640,000 distinct CDR3 sequences, more than 40% seen once. Sequenced: peripheral blood. Receptor source: an adult man with Graves' ophthalmopathy.

As regards this clonotype: At one of its ends the junction is not consistent with the germline gene, which may arise from a read error. The chain is built from TRBV10-3 and TRBJ2-3, with D possibly matching TRBD2 (5 bases). This CDR3 has 11 residues. Germline CDR1 ENHRY, CDR2 SYGVKD. This CDR3 is CATRTGYTRYF. The DNA of the CDR3 is TGTGCCACACGGACGGGATATACGCGGTATTTT.

In its sample, this clonotype was seen many times. This chain links TRBV25-1 with TRBJ2-7, with 7 positions matching TRBD1. Germline loops: CDR1 MGHDK, CDR2 SYGVNS. This CDR3 has 15 residues. The J segment lost 9 bases and the V segment lost 2 bases, leaving 13 bases of the junction unmatched. The CDR3 bases are TGTGCCAGCAGTGAACCCCACCCCAGTCAGGGGGTGCAGTACTTC. Amino acids: CASSEPHPSQGVQYF.

This clonotype was seen many times. The genes are TRBV4-3 and TRBJ1-1, with D unclear. The CDR3 totals 14 residues. V dropped 1 base and J dropped 0 bases, with 6 bases sitting between them. Per germline, CDR1 LGHNA and CDR2 YSLEER. This chain's CDR3 is CASSQVRLNTEAFF. The CDR3, as DNA: TGCGCCAGCAGCCAAGTGCGACTGAACACTGAAGCTTTCTTT.

At least ten counts were recorded for this clonotype. The chain carries TRBV15 and TRBJ1-2, with TRBD1 matching over 8 bases. Germline V CDR1 and CDR2: LNHNV, YYDKDF (reference sequence). J gave up 8 bases and V 0 bases, and 5 bases lay outside the gene matches. The CDR3 runs to 14 residues. CDR3 coding DNA: TGTGCCACCAGCAGAGACTCAGGGGGCGCCGGCTACACCTTC. Translating gives CATSRDSGGAGYTF.

This clonotype turned up a few times. CDR3 residues: CASSPRGRVTEAFF. The CDR3 DNA reads TGTGCCAGCAGCCCCAGGGGGCGAGTCACTGAAGCTTTCTTT. This chain uses TRBV2 with TRBJ1-1; TRBD1 aligns across 8 bases. Trimming took 6 bases from V and 4 from J; bases not matched to a gene: 7. Per germline, CDR1 SNHLY and CDR2 FYNNEI. This CDR3 is built from 14 residues.